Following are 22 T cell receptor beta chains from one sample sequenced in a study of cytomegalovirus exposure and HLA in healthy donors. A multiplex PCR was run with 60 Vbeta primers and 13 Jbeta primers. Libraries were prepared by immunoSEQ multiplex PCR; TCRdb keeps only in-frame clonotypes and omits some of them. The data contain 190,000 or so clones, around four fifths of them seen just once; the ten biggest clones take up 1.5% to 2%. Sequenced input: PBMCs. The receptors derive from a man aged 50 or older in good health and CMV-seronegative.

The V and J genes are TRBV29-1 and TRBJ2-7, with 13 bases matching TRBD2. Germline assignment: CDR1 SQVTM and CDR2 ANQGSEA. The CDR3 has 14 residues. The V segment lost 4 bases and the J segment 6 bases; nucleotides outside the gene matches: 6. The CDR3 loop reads CSVAGGLAGAEQYF. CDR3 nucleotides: TGCAGCGTTGCTGGCGGACTAGCGGGAGCCGAGCAGTACTTC.

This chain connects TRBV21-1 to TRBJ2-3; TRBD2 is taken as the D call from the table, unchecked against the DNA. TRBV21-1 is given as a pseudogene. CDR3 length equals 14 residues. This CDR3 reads CASSERDARDTQYF. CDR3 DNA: TGTGCCAGCAGCGAGCGGGACGCCCGAGATACGCAGTATTTT.

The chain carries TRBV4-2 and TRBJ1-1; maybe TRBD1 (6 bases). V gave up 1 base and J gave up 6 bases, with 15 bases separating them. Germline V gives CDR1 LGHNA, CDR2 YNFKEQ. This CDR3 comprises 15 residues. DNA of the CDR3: TGTGCCAGCAGCCAAGGGGTTCTGGGGGCAGCTGAAGCTTTCTTT. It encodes CASSQGVLGAAEAFF.

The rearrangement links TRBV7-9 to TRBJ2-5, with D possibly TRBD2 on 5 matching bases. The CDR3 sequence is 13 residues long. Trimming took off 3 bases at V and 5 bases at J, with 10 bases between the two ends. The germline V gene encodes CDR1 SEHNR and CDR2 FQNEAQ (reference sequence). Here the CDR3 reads CASSLSSWETQYF. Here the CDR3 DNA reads TGTGCCAGCAGCTTGTCTAGCTGGGAGACCCAGTACTTC.

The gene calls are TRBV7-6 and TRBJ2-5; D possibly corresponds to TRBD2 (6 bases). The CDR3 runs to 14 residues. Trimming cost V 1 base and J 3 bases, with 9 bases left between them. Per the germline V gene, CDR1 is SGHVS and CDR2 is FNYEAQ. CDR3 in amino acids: CASSLGREEETQYF. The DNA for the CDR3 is TGTGCCAGCAGCTTAGGTAGGGAGGAAGAGACCCAGTACTTC.

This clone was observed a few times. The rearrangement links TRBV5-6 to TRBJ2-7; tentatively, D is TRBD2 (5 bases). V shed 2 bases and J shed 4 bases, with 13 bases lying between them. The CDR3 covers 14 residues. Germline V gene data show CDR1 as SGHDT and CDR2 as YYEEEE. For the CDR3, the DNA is TGTGCCAGCAGCTTTGGTCTAGCTTCGTACGAGCAGTACTTC. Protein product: CASSFGLASYEQYF. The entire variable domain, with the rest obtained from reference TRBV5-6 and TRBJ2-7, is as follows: DAGVTQSPTHLIKTRGQQVTLRCSPKSGHDTVSWYQQALGQGPQFIFQYYEEEERQRGNFPDRFSGHQFPNYSSELNVNALLLGDSALYLCASSFGLASYEQYFGPGTRLTVT.

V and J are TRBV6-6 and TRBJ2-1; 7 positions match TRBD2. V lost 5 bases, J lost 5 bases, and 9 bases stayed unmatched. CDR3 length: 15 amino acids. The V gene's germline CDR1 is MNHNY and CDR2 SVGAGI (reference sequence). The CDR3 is CASSKSGTTHNEQFF. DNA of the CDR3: TGTGCCAGCAGTAAATCCGGGACTACGCACAATGAGCAGTTCTTC.

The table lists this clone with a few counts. The CDR3 region is CASSWDRGAEAFF. CDR3 bases: TGTGCCAGCAGTTGGGACAGGGGCGCTGAAGCTTTCTTT. V is TRBV6-6 and J is TRBJ1-1; 10 positions agree with TRBD1. The V gene end was trimmed by 4 bases and the J gene end by 6 bases; junction bases not matched to a gene: 2. In germline, CDR1 is MNHNY, CDR2 SVGAGI (reference sequence). The CDR3 extends over 13 amino acids.

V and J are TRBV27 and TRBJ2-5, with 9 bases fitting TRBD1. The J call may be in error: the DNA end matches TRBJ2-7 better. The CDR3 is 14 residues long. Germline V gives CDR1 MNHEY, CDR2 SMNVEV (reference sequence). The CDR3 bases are TGTGCCAGCAAAAAACAGGGGGCCTCCTACGAGCAGTACTTC. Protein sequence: CASKKQGASYEQYF.

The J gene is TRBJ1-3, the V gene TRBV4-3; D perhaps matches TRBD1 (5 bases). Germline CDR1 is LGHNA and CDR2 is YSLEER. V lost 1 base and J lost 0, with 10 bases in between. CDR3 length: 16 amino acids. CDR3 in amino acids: CASSQVGRASGNTIYF. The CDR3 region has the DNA TGCGCCAGCAGCCAAGTGGGCAGGGCCTCTGGAAACACCATATATTTT.

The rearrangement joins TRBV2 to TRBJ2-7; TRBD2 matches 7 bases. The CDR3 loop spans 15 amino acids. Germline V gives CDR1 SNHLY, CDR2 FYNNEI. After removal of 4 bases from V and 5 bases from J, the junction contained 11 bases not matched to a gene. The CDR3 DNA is TGTGCCAGCAGTGGGACGGGGGGAATTACTCACGAGCAGTACTTC. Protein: CASSGTGGITHEQYF.

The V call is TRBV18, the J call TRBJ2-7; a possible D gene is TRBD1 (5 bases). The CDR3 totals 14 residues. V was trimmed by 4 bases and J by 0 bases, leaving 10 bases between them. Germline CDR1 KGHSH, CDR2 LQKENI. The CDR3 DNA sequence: TGTGCCAGCTCACGGACAAGCCGCTCCTACGAGCAGTACTTC. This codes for CASSRTSRSYEQYF.

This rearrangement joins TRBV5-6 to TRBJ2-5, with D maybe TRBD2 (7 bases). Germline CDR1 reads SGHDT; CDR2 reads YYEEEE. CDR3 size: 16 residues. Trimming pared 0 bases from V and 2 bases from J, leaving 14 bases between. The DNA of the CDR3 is TGTGCCAGCAGCTTGGTCGGGGGGCGTCCTCAAGAGACCCAGTACTTC. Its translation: CASSLVGGRPQETQYF.

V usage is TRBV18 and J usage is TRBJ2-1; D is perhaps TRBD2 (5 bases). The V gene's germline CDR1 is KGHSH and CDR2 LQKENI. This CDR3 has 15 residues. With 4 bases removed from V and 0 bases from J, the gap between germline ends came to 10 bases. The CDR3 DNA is TGTGCCAGCTCACGGATAGCGTCCTCCTACAATGAGCAGTTCTTC. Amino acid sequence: CASSRIASSYNEQFF.

This chain's CDR3 is CASSLASGGFVGYTF. The CDR3 region has the DNA TGTGCCAGCAGCTTGGCCTCAGGAGGGTTTGTTGGCTACACCTTC. The chain recombines TRBV5-4 with TRBJ1-2; D is unresolved. V was trimmed by 0 bases and J by 7 bases, leaving 16 bases between them. The CDR3 sequence is 15 residues long. The germline V gene encodes CDR1 SGHNT and CDR2 YYREEE (reference sequence).

CDR3 sequence (DNA): TGTGCCAGCTCACCACCAAGAGCAGGGGGCCTTAGGGAGCAGTACTTC. As protein: CASSPPRAGGLREQYF. The V call is TRBV18, the J call TRBJ2-7; 8 nucleotides agree with TRBD1. This CDR3 region has 16 residues. The junction had 11 bases not matched to a gene; V was cut back by 0 bases and J by 7 bases. Germline V gene lookup returns CDR1 KGHSH and CDR2 LQKENI.

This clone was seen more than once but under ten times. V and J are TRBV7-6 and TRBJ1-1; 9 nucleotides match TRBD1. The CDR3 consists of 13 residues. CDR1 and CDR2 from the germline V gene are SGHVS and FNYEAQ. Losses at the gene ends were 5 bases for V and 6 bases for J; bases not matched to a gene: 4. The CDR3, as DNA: TGTGCCAGCAGCGCCGGACAGGGGCCTGAAGCTTTCTTT. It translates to CASSAGQGPEAFF.

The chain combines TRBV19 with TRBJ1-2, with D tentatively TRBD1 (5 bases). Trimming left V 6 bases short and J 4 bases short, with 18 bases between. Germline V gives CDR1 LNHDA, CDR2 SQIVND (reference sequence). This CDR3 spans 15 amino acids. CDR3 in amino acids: CASSRTGRDFYGYTF. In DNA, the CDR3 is TGTGCCAGTAGCCGAACGGGACGGGACTTCTATGGCTACACCTTC.

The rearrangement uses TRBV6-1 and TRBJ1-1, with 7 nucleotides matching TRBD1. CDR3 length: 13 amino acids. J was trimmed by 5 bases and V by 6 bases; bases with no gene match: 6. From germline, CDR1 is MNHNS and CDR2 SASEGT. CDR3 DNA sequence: TGTGCCAGCAGCGCCTTACAGGGGACTGAAGCTTTCTTT. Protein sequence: CASSALQGTEAFF.

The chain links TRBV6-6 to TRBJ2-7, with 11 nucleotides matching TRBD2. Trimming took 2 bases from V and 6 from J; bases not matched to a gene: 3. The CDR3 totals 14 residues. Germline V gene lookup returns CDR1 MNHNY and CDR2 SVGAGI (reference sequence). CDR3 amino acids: CASSYTSGRGEQYF. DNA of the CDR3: TGTGCCAGCAGTTACACTAGCGGGAGAGGCGAGCAGTACTTC.

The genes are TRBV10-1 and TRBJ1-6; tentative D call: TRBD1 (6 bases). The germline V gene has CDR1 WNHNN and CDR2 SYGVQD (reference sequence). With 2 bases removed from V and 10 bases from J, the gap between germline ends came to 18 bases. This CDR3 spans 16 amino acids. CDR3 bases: TGCGCCAGCAGTGAGACGAGCAGGGGCGCTGGATCACCCCTCCACTTT. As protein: CASSETSRGAGSPLHF.

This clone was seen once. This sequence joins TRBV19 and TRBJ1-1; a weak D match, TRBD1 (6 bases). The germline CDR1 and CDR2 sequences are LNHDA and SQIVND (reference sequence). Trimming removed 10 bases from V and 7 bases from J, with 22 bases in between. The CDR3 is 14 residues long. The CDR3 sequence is CATWVGGARGEAFF. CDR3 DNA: TGTGCCACCTGGGTGGGGGGGGCCCGAGGTGAAGCTTTCTTT.